This TCR beta chain was captured by sequencing in a study of blood T cells in healthy people across ages. Overall study results and limits: Using unsorted PBMCs precluded a conclusive naive versus antigen-experienced comparison.

A sample-barcoded 5' primer and a J-beta primer mix were used in a second PCR of roughly 7 to 11 cycles. TCRdb redid the calling of the 5' RACE reads with MiXCR, one entry per CDR3 protein. The data hold about 930,000 distinct CDR3 sequences, with almost 30% observed a single time. The CDR3 has 11 amino acids. Germline loops: CDR1 DFQATT, CDR2 SNEGSKA (reference sequence). On this clonotype: Its specificity is not known.

The sample was also reused in another study, on T cells of mothers and their children.

The TCR originated in a woman aged 40 to 50 in good health. The gene calls are TRBV20-1 and TRBJ2-7; 10 positions match TRBD2. Sequencing used blood. The CDR3 here is CGALAGSEQYF. In DNA form, the CDR3 reads TGCGGAGCACTAGCGGGGAGTGAGCAGTACTTC.